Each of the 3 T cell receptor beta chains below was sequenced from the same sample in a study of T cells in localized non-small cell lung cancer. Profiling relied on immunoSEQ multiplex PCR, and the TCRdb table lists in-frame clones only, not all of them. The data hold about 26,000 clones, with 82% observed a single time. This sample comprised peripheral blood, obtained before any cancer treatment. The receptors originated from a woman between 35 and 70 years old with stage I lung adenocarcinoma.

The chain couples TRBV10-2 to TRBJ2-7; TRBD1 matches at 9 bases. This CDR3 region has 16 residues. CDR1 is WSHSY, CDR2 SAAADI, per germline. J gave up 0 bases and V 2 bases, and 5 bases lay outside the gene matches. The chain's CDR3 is CASSEPGQGSSYEQYF. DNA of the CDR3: TGCGCCAGCAGTGAGCCGGGACAGGGTAGCTCCTACGAGCAGTACTTC.

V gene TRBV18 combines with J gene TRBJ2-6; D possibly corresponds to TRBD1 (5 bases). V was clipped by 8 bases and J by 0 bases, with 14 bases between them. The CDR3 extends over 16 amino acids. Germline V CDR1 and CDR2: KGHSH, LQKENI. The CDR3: CASRQSGHSGANVLTF. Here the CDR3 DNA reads TGTGCCAGCCGACAGTCCGGCCACTCTGGGGCCAACGTCCTGACTTTC.

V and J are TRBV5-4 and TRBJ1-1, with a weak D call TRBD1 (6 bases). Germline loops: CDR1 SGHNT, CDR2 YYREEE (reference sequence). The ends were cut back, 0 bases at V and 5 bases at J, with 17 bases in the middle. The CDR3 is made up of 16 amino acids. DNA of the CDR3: TGTGCCAGCAGCTTGGGGCAGGGGAATTCAAGGACTGAAGCTTTCTTT. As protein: CASSLGQGNSRTEAFF.